This T cell receptor beta chain was observed in a study of CD8 T cells in Susac syndrome. About the research overall: Patients with Susac syndrome who were sequenced included roughly 6 with active disease and 8 or 9 in remission.

There are 15 residues in the CDR3. J lost 8 bases, V lost 5 bases, and 14 bases had no gene match. The germline CDR1 and CDR2 sequences are MNHEY and SMNVEV (reference sequence). The authors carried out high-throughput sequencing of TCR beta. They applied it to CD8+ and CD4+ T cells obtained from blood. Isolation of CD8+ and CD4+ T cells was performed negatively, whereas enrichment of TEMRA cells was done by FACS. An amount of RNA that ranged from about 0.45 to 1 ug was reverse transcribed with random hexamers. TCRdb independently ran MiXCR on the immunoSEQ multiplex PCR reads; one entry per CDR3 protein. The sample lists 55,000 to 75,000 distinct CDR3 sequences, 85% to 95% occurring once.

Input material: CD4+ T cells from PBMCs. The chain recombines TRBV27 with TRBJ1-2, with 7 bases fitting TRBD1. This sequence was found in a human donor with Susac syndrome. Here the CDR3 reads CASSTRQGSGGGYTF. CDR3 in DNA: TGTGCCAGCAGTACCCGACAGGGAAGCGGTGGCGGCTACACCTTC.